The sequence of this T cell receptor (beta chain) was determined in a study of tissue T cells after allogeneic stem cell transplantation. Study findings and constraints: Anatomically similar tissues had similar TCR repertoires within each patient. This small cohort was clinically heterogeneous, and sampling depth was a limitation.

The CDR3 covers 13 residues. V was clipped by 1 base and J by 4 bases, with 8 bases between them. Germline CDR1 is FNHDT and CDR2 is SITEND (reference sequence). Judged by abundance, this clone is large (0.1 to 1%). Its antigen is undetermined. Mouse germline and gene names are used. Read sequence stops 1 residue before the CDR3 end, and the germline J gene provides the missing end. Time point: mouse harvest day 14 after allogeneic transplant. Each mouse received 10^7 T-cell-depleted marrow cells plus 10^6 splenic CD5+ T cells by tail vein. The method was immunoSEQ multiplex PCR; TCRdb's version includes in-frame clones alone and lacks a portion of them. The profile shows approximately 1,400 clones, more than 50% of them singletons.

Sequences were obtained from liver tissue. The chain combines TRBV19 with TRBJ1-1; the D gene is possibly TRBD1 (5 bases). This sequence was found in a female BALB/c mouse given C57BL/6 T cells with graft-versus-host disease after an allogeneic hematopoietic cell transplant. CDR3 region: CASSISQGTEVFF. Incomplete CDR3 DNA: TGTGCCAGCAGTATAAGCCAGGGCACAGAAGTCTTC.